These T cell receptor beta chains were read from a single sample in a study of T cells after yellow fever vaccination. TCRdb recomputed calls from the 5' RACE reads with MiXCR, one row per CDR3 protein. The profile shows approximately 110,000 distinct CDR3 sequences, 8.4% of them singletons. The sample consisted of CD8+ T cells sorted from PBMCs, taken 45 days after the yellow fever booster vaccination. The receptors originated from a man under 40 who received the YFV17D yellow fever vaccine. The CDR3 runs from the conserved cysteine through the conserved F or W. A D gene is named only where the DNA matches it firmly. Expanded clones get a size class; other rows say once, few or many, or leave the size out.

length	D	V	size	J	DNA	CDR3
16	TRBD1	TRBV12-3/TRBV12-4	many	TRBJ2-7	TGTGCCAGCAGTTTTGATGAGGGGGCGCCCTCCTACGAGCAGTACTTC	CASSFDEGAPSYEQYF
15	TRBD2	TRBV7-2	many	TRBJ2-1	TGTGCCAGCAGCTCTACTAGCGGGAGTCTCTATGAGCAGTTCTTC	CASSSTSGSLYEQFF
14	-	TRBV20-1	few	TRBJ2-1	TGCAGTGCTAGAGGCATGGAGGGTCTGAATGAGCAGTTCTTC	CSARGMEGLNEQFF
12	-	TRBV12-3/TRBV12-4	many	TRBJ1-2	TGTGCCAGCATGAAGACAGTCTATGGCTACACCTTC	CASMKTVYGYTF
16	-	TRBV29-1	many	TRBJ2-3	TGCAGCGCCCGTTCGGGGCGGGGAGCTAGCACAGATACGCAGTATTTT	CSARSGRGASTDTQYF
16	TRBD2	TRBV2	few	TRBJ2-3	TGTGCCAGCGGAACTAGCGGGATTGGCGGGACAGATACGCAGTATTTT	CASGTSGIGGTDTQYF
13	-	TRBV13	many	TRBJ2-1	TGTGCCAGCAGCTCCAGACAGAACAATGAGCAGTTCTTC	CASSSRQNNEQFF
16	-	TRBV7-9	many	TRBJ2-1	TGTGCCAGCAGCTTAGTGGTGCAGGGGACCTACAATGAGCAGTTCTTC	CASSLVVQGTYNEQFF
14	TRBD2	TRBV28	many	TRBJ2-1	TGTGCCACCCTGGGCGGGAGGGCCAGCTATGAGCAGTTCTTC	CATLGGRASYEQFF
13	-	TRBV19	many	TRBJ2-7	TGTGCCAGTAGTATGGGTTCGTACTACGAGCAGTACTTC	CASSMGSYYEQYF
13	-	TRBV7-9	many	TRBJ2-5	TGTGCCAGCAGCTTAGGACTCCAAGAGACCCAGTACTTC	CASSLGLQETQYF
14	TRBD2	TRBV6-1	many	TRBJ2-1	TGTGCCAGCACCCTTAGCGGGAGCTACAATGAGCAGTTCTTC	CASTLSGSYNEQFF
15	-	TRBV10-3	many	TRBJ2-1	TGTGCCATCAGTGAGTTCCAAGTAGGGGACAATGAGCAGTTCTTC	CAISEFQVGDNEQFF
15	TRBD2	TRBV6-5	many	TRBJ2-1	TGTGCCAGCAGCCGGGGACTAGCGGGAGGGATTGAGCAGTTCTTC	CASSRGLAGGIEQFF
16	TRBD1	TRBV7-6	many	TRBJ2-7	TGTGCCAGCAGCTTATACTCAGGGGGTGGGTTGGACGAGCAGTACTTC	CASSLYSGGGLDEQYF
14	TRBD1	TRBV7-9	-	TRBJ2-5	TGTGCCAGCAGCTTACCCGGGACAGAAGAGACCCAGTACTTC	CASSLPGTEETQYF
17	-	TRBV6-5	many	TRBJ2-2	TGTGCCAGCAGTTACTCCCCCCGGAGGGTGGACACCGGGGAGCTGTTTTTT	CASSYSPRRVDTGELFF